This T cell receptor beta chain was captured in a study of T cell repertoires in cytomegalovirus infection. Study-wide background: Recently identified HLA-C-restricted and well-studied HLA-B-restricted CMV epitopes were used. Indicated by public TCR beta signatures were CMV infection and matching HLA type.

Study-wide results and limits: Within the response measured ex vivo, HLA-C-restricted CMV-specific TCR beta clonotypes were dominant. CMV carriers having the relevant HLA were flagged by cumulative public TCR beta family frequency.

This CDR3 is built from 14 residues. The V and J ends lost 2 bases and 8 bases, in that order; junction bases with no gene match: 9. The germline CDR1 and CDR2 sequences are MNHNY and SVGAGI (reference sequence). Comments on this clonotype: What it binds is not known.

MiXCR, applied by TCRdb to the reads, yields one record per CDR3 protein. Seen here are approximately 990,000 distinct CDR3 sequences, around a third observed once, and the top ten hold over 12%. The clonotype was recovered from a human donor in good health (CMV status not recorded). Some clones in this sample may be carry-over from other donors' samples. V gene TRBV6-6 combines with J gene TRBJ2-7, with 7 bases that match TRBD1. Here the sequenced sample was cultured CD8+ T cells from PBMCs, taken from culture after CMV antigen stimulation. CDR3 nucleotide sequence: TGTGCCAGCAGTTACCACAGGGGTACGGACAAGCAGTACGTC. Translated, it gives CASSYHRGTDKQYV.